This passage covers 4 T cell receptor beta chains from one sample sequenced in a study of T cells in Graves' hyperthyroidism and ophthalmopathy. Researchers amplified the TCR beta CDR3 regions from RNA transcripts. HTBI primers were used for first-round RT-PCR of the TCR CDR3. TCRdb fed the multiplex PCR reads into MiXCR, producing one record per CDR3 protein. The data contain roughly 600,000 distinct CDR3 sequences, more than 12% of them singletons. Sequencing was done on a sample of blood. Receptors originate from a woman between 45 and 65 years old with Graves' ophthalmopathy.

The V call is TRBV4-3, the J call TRBJ2-5; D is ambiguous. CDR3 length equals 15 residues. Between the trimmed V and J ends, which lost 0 bases and 5 bases, there was a span of 13 bases. The germline gives CDR1 LGHNA, CDR2 YSLEER. The CDR3 sequence is CASSQELPVGETQYF. In DNA form, the CDR3 reads TGCGCCAGCAGCCAAGAGTTGCCGGTGGGGGAGACCCAGTACTTC.

The table lists this clonotype with a few counts. This chain uses TRBV7-9 with TRBJ1-4; possible D gene TRBD1, 5 bases. Germline lookup yields CDR1 SEHNR and CDR2 FQNEAQ (reference sequence). Trimming left V 7 bases short and J 7 bases short, with 16 bases between. The CDR3 is made up of 14 amino acids. The CDR3 here is CASTTTVPGEKLFF. The CDR3 DNA reads TGTGCCAGCACCACGACAGTCCCAGGTGAAAAACTGTTTTTT.

This clonotype was detected many times. This sequence joins TRBV6-1 and TRBJ1-1, with D perhaps TRBD1 (5 bases). In germline, CDR1 is MNHNS, CDR2 SASEGT. Trimming shortened V by 6 bases and J by 0 bases, and 11 bases separated the two germline ends. The CDR3 spans 14 residues. CDR3 loop: CASSRVNLNTEAFF. The CDR3 DNA is TGTGCCAGCAGCAGGGTAAATTTGAACACTGAAGCTTTCTTT.

This clonotype has only a few counts. The chain has TRBV20-1 and TRBJ1-1; possibly TRBD1 for D (6 bases). Trimming shortened V by 0 bases and J by 1 base, and 15 bases separated the two germline ends. Germline-derived CDR1 and CDR2 are DFQATT and SNEGSKA (reference sequence). This CDR3 has 16 residues. The CDR3 loop reads CSARERGGLWNTEAFF. DNA of the CDR3: TGCAGTGCTAGAGAGAGGGGGGGGCTTTGGAACACTGAAGCTTTCTTT.